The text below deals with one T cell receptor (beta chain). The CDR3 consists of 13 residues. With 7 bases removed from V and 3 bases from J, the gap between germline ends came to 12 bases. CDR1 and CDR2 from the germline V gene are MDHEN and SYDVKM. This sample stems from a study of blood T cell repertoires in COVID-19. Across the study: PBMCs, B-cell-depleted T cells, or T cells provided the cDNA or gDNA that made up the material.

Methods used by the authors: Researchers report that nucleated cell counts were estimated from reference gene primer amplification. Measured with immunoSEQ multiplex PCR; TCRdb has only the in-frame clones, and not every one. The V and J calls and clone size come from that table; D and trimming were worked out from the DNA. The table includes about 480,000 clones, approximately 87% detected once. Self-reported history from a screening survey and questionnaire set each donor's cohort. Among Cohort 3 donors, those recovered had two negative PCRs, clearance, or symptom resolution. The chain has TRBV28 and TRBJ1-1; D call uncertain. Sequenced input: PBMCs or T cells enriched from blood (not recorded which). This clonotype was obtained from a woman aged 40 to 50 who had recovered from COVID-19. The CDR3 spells CASTNWRYTEAFF. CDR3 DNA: TGTGCCAGCACCAACTGGCGGTACACTGAAGCTTTCTTT.